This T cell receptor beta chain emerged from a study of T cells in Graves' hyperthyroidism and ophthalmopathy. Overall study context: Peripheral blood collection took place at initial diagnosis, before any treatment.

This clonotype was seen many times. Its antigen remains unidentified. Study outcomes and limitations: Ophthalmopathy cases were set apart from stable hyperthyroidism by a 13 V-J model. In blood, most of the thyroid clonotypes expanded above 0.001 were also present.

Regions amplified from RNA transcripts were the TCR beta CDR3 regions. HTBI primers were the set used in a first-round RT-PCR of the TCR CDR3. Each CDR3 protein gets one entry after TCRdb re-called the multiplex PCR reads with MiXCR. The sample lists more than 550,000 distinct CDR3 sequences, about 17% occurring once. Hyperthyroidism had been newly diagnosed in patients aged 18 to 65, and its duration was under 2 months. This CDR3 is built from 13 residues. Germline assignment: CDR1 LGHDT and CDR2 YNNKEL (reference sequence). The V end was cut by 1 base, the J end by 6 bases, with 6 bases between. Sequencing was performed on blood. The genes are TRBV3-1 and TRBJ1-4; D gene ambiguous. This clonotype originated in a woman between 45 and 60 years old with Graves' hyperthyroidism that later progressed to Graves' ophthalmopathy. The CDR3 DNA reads TGTGCCAGCAGCCAAGCGCAGGATGAAAAACTGTTTTTT. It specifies CASSQAQDEKLFF.